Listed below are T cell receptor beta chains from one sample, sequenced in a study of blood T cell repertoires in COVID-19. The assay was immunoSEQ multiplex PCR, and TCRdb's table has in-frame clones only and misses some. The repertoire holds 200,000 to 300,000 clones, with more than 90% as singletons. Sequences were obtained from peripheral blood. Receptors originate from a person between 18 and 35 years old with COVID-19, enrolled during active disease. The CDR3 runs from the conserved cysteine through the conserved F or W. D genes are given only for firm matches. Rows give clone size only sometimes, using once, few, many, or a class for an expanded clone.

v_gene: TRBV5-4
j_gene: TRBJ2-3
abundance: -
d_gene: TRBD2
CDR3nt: TGTGCCAGCAGCGATCATAGCGGGAGCTCAGATACGCAGTATTTT
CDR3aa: CASSDHSGSSDTQYF

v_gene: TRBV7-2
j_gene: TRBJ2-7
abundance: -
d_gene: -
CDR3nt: TGTGCCAGCAGCTTAGGGTTGGACATTCCCCCCTACGAGCAGTACTTC
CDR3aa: CASSLGLDIPPYEQYF

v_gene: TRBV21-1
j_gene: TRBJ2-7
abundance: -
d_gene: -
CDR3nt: TGTGCCAGCAGCAAAGGGACCAGGGGGGCCTACGAGCAGTACTTC
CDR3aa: CASSKGTRGAYEQYF

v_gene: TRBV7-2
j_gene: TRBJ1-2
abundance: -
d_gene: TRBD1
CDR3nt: TGTGCCAGCAGCGCCAGACAGGGGGCGGGTGGCTACACCTTC
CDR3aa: CASSARQGAGGYTF

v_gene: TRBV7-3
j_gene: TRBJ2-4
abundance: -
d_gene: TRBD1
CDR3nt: TGTGCCAGCAGACGCGCGGGGACAGGGATGAACATTCAGTACTTC
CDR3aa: CASRRAGTGMNIQYF

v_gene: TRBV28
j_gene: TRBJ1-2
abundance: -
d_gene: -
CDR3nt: TGTGCCAGCAGAAAGGACACCGCGTATGGCTACACCTTC
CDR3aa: CASRKDTAYGYTF

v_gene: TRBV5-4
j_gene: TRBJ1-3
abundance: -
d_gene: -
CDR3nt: TGTGCCAGCAGCTTGGCAGGGCCCCTCTCTGGAAACACCATATATTTT
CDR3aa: CASSLAGPLSGNTIYF

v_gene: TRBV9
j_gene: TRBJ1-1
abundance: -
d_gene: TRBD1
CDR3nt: TGTGCCAGCAGCCCTCACAGGGGCCAGGGGACTGAAGCTTTCTTT
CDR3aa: CASSPHRGQGTEAFF

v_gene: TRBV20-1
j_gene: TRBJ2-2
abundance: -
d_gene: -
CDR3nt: TGCAGTGCACTAGCAGGCGGGGAGCTGTTTTTT
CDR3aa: CSALAGGELFF

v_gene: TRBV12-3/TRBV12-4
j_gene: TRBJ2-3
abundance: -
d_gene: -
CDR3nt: TGTGCCAGCAGACCCGGGGACACAGATACGCAGTATTTT
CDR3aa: CASRPGDTDTQYF

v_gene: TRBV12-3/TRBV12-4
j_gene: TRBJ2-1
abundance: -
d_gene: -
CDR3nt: TGTGCCAGCAGTTTGGGTAGGAGTGAGCAGTTCTTC
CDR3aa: CASSLGRSEQFF

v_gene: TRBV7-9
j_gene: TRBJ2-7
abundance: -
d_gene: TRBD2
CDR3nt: TGTGCCAGCAGCGACGGACTAGCGGGCCCCTCCCAGCAGTACTTC
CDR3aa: CASSDGLAGPSQQYF

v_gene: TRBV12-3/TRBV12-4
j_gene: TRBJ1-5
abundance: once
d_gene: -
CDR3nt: TGTGCCAGCTCCTGGGGGGGGAATCAGCCCCAGCATTTT
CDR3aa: CASSWGGNQPQHF

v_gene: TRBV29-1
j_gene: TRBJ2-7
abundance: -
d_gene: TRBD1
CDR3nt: TGCAGCGTTGTTTGGGACAGGTCCTACGAGCAGTACTTC
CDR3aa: CSVVWDRSYEQYF

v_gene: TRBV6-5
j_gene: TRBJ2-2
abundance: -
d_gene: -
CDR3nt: TGTGCCAGCAGTCGCGATAGCGGAATCACCGGGGAGCTGTTTTTT
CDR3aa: CASSRDSGITGELFF

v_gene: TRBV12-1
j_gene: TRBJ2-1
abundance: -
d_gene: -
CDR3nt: TGTGCCAGCAGCCCAAGGGGGACTAGCGGGAGGGTTGGGTACAATGAGCAGTTCTTC
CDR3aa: CASSPRGTSGRVGYNEQFF

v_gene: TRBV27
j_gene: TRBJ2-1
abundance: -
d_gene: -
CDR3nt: TGTGCCAGCATTTCGAGTCGCTACAATGAGCAGTTCTTC
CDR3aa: CASISSRYNEQFF

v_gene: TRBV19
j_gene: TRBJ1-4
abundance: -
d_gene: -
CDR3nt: TGTGCCAGTAGTATGCATTCCGGGGCAACTAATGAAAAACTGTTTTTT
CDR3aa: CASSMHSGATNEKLFF

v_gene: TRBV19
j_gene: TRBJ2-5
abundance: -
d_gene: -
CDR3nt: TGTGCCAGTAGTATTATCGGGGGGCTCCAAGAGACCCAGTACTTC
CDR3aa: CASSIIGGLQETQYF

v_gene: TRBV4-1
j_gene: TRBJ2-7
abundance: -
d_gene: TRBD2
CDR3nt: TGCGCCAGCAGCCAGGGACTAGCGGGAATCTCCTACGAGCAGTACTTC
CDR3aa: CASSQGLAGISYEQYF

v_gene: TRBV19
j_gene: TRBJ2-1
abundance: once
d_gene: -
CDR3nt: TGTGCCAGTAGCACCCTAGGGGACAATGAGCAGTTCTTC
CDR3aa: CASSTLGDNEQFF

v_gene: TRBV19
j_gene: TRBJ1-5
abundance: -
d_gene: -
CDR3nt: TGTGCCAGTACCCTGGGGGGGAGGGGCAATCAGCCCCAGCATTTT
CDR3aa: CASTLGGRGNQPQHF

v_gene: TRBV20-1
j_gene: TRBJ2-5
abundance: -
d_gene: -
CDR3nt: TGCAGTGCTAGTCCACAGAACCAAGAGACCCAGTACTTC
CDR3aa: CSASPQNQETQYF

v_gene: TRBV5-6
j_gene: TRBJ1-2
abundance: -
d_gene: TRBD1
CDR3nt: TGTGCCAGCAGCTCCTATAAAACAGGGGTGGGATTTGGCTACACCTTC
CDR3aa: CASSSYKTGVGFGYTF

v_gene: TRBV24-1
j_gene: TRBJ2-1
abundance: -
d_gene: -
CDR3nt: TGTGCCACCAGTCCGAGGGCAAATGAGCAGTTCTTC
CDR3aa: CATSPRANEQFF

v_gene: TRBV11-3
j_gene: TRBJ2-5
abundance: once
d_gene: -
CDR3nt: TGTGCCAGCAGCTTAGAAGCCCAAGAGACCCAGTACTTC
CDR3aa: CASSLEAQETQYF

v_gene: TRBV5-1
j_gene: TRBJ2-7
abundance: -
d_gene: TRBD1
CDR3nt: TGCGCCAGCAGCTTGTCGGACAGGGCCGAGCAGTACTTC
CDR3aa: CASSLSDRAEQYF

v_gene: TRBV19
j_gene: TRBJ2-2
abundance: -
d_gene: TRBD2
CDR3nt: TGTGCCAGTAGCACGCCTCCGGGACTAGTATACACCGGGGAGCTGTTTTTT
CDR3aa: CASSTPPGLVYTGELFF

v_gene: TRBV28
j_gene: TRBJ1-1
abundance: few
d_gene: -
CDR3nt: TGTGCCAGCAGTTTATCGGACAGCTCGAACACTGAAGCTTTCTTT
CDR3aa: CASSLSDSSNTEAFF

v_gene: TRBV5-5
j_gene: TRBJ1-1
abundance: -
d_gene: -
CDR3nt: TGTGCCAGCAGCTTGGGGAACTCCGGGGGGTCCAACACTGAAGCTTTCTTT
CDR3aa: CASSLGNSGGSNTEAFF

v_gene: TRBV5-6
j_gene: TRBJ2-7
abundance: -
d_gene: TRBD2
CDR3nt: TGTGCCAGCAGGCGGACTAGCGGGAGGGTCGAGCAGTACTTC
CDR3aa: CASRRTSGRVEQYF

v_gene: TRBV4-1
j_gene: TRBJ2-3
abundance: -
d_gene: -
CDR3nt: TGCGCCAGCAGCCAATTAACAGATACGCAGTATTTT
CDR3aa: CASSQLTDTQYF

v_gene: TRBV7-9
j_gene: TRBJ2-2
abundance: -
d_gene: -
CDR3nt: TGTGCCAGCAGCTTAGGAGGGTTGAACACCGGGGAGCTGTTTTTT
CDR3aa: CASSLGGLNTGELFF

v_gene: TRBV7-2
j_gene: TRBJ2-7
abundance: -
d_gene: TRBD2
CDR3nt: TGTGCCAGCAGCTTAGCCCTAGCGGGAGCCGATGAGCAGTACTTC
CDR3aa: CASSLALAGADEQYF

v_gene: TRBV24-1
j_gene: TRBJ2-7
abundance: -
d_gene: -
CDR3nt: TGTGCCACCAGTGATTTCGGAGTATCCGAGCAGTACTTC
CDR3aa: CATSDFGVSEQYF

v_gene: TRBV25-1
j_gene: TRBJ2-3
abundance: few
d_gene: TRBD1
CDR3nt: TGTGCCAGCAGTGGATCGACAGGGCCAAGCACAGATACGCAGTATTTT
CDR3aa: CASSGSTGPSTDTQYF

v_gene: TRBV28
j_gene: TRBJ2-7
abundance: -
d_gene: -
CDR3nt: TGTGCCAGCGAGGCAGCTTCCTACGAGCAGTACTTC
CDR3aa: CASEAASYEQYF

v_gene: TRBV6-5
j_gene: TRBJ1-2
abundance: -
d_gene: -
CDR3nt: TGTGCCAGCAGTTACACGGGGCGGGGCTATGGCTACACCTTC
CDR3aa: CASSYTGRGYGYTF

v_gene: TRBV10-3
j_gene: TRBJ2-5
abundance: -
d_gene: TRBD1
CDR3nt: TGTGCCATCAGCGGGTGGGACAGGGACGCGGAGACCCAGTACTTC
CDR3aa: CAISGWDRDAETQYF

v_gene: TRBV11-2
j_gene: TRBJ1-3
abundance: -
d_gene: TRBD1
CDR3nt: TGTGCCAGCAGCGACAGGGGCCGAGGAAACACCATATATTTT
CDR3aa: CASSDRGRGNTIYF

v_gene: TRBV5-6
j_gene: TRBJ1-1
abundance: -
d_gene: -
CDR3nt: TGTGCCAGCAGCTCCGAGCGATACACTGAAGCTTTCTTT
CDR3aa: CASSSERYTEAFF

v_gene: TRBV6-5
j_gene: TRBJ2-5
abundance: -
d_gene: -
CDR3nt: TGTGCCAGCAGTTATACAGAAGGCTGGGAGACCCAGTACTTC
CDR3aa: CASSYTEGWETQYF

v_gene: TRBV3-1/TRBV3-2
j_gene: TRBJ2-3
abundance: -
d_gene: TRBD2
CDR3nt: TGTGCCAGCGAGGGACTAGGAGAGGCCAGTCCAGATACGCAGTATTTT
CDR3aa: CASEGLGEASPDTQYF

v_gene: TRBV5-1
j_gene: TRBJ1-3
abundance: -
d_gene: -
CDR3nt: TGCGCCAGCAGCTTGGAGGGCAGGGGCCGGGGAAACACCATATATTTT
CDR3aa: CASSLEGRGRGNTIYF

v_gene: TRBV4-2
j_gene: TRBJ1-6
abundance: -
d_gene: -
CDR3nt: TGTGCCAGCAGCCAACCTCCTAATTCACCCCTCCACTTT
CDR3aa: CASSQPPNSPLHF

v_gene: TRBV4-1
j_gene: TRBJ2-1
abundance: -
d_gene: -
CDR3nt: TGCGCCAGCAGCCAAGTTCCCGGGACTCTCATCTACAATGAGCAGTTCTTC
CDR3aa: CASSQVPGTLIYNEQFF

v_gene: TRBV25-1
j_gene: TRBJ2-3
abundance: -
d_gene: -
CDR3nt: TGTGCCAGCAGTGCAGAAGCAGATACGCAGTATTTT
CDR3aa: CASSAEADTQYF

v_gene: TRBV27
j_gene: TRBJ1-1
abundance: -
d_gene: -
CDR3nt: TGTGCCAGCAGTTCGCGGGATACCACTGAAGCTTTCTTT
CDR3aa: CASSSRDTTEAFF

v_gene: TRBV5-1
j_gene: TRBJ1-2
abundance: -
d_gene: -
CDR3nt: TGCGCCAGCAGCTTGGACGGTCCTAACTATGGCTACACCTTC
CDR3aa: CASSLDGPNYGYTF